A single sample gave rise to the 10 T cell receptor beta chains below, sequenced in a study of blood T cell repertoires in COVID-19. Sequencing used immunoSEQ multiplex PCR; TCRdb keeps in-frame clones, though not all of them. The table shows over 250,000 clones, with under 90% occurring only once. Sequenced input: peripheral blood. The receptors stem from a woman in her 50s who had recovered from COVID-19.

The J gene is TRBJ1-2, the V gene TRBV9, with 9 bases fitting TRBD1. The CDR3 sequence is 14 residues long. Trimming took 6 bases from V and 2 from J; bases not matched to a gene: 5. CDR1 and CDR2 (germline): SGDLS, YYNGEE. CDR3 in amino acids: CASTLDRGNYGYTF. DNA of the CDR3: TGTGCCAGCACCCTCGACAGGGGGAACTATGGCTACACCTTC.

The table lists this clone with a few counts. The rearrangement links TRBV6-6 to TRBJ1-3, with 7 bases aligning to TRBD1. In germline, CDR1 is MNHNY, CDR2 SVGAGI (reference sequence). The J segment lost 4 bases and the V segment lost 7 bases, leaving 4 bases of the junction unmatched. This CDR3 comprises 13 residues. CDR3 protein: CASTKGAGNTIYF. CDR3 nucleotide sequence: TGTGCCAGCACGAAGGGGGCAGGAAACACCATATATTTT.

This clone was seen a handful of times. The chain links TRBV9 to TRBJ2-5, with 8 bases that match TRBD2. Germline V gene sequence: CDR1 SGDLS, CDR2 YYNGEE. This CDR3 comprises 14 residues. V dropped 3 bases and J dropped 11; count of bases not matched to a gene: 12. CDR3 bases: TGTGCCAGCAGCGCACCCGGAGGAGGCGGGAGGCAGTACTTC. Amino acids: CASSAPGGGGRQYF.

The CDR3 protein is CATGEDYSGANVLTF. The DNA of the CDR3 is TGTGCCACTGGGGAGGATTACTCTGGGGCCAACGTCCTGACTTTC. The chain couples TRBV24-1 to TRBJ2-6, with D perhaps matching TRBD2 (6 bases). The CDR3 has 15 amino acids. The V gene's germline CDR1 is KGHDR and CDR2 SFDVKD. Between the trimmed V and J ends, which lost 10 bases and 0 bases, there was a span of 12 bases.

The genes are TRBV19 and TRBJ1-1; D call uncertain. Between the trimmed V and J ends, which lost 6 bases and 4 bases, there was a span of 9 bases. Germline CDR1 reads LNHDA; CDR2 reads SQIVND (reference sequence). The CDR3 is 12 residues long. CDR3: CASSEGVTEAFF. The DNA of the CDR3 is TGTGCCAGTAGCGAGGGCGTCACTGAAGCTTTCTTT.

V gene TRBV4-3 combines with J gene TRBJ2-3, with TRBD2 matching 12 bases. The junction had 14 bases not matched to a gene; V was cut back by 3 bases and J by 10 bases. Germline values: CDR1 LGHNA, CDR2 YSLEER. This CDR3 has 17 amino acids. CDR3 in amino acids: CASSQQTRTSGDPPQYF. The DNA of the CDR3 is TGCGCCAGCAGCCAGCAAACCCGGACTAGCGGGGATCCCCCGCAGTATTTT.

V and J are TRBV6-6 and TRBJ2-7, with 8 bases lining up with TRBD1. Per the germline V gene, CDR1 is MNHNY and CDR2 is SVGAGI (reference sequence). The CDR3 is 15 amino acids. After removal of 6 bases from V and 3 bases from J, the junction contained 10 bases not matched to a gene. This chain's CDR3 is CASSPGQGIDYEQYF. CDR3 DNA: TGTGCCAGCAGCCCTGGACAGGGAATCGACTACGAGCAGTACTTC.

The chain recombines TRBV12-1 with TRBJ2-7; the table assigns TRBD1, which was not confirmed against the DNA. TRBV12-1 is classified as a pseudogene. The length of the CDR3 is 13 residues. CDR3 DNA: TGTGCCAGCGCCTGGTCGAAGGGGCTCGAGCAGTACTTC. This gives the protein CASAWSKGLEQYF.

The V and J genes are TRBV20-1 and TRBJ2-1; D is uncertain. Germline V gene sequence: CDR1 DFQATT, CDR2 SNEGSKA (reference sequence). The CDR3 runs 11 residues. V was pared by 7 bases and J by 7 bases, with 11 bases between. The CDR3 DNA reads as TGCAGTGTATATCTCTCGAATGAGCAGTTCTTC. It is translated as CSVYLSNEQFF.

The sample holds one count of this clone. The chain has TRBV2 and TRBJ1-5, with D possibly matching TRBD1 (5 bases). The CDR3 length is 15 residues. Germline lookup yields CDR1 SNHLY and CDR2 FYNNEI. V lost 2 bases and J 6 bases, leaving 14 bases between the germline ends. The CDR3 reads CASSEMSGFGQPQHF. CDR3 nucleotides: TGTGCCAGCAGTGAAATGTCAGGGTTCGGTCAGCCCCAGCATTTT.